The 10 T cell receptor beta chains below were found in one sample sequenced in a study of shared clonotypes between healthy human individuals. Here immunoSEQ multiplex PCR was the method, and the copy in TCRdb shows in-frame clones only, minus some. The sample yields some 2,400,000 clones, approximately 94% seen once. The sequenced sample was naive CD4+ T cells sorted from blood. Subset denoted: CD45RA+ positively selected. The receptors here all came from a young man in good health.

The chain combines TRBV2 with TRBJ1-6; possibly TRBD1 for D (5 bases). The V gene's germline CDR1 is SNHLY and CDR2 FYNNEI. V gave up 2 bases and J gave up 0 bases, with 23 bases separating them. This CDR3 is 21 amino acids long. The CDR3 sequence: CASSEFAAVLLGTSYNSPLHF. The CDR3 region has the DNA TGTGCCAGCAGTGAATTCGCAGCCGTATTGCTTGGGACCTCCTATAATTCACCCCTCCACTTT.

This CDR3 reads CASSDYRVSGELFF. CDR3 nucleotide sequence: TGCGCCAGCAGTGATTATAGGGTCTCCGGGGAGCTGTTTTTT. This chain joins TRBV10-2 and TRBJ2-2; D not certain. Germline lookup yields CDR1 WSHSY and CDR2 SAAADI. This CDR3 comprises 14 residues. Trimming stripped 3 bases from V and 6 bases from J, with 11 bases between.

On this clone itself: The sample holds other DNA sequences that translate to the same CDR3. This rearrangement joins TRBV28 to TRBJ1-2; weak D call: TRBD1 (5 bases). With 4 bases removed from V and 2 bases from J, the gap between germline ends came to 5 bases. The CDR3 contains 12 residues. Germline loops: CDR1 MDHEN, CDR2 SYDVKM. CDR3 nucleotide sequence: TGTGCCAGCAGTTCAGGGAACTATGGCTACACCTTC. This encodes CASSSGNYGYTF.

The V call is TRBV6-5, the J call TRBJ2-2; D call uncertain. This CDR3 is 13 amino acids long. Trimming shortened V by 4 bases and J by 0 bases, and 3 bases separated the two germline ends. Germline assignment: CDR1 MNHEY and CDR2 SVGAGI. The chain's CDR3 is CASSWPNTGELFF. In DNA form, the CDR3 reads TGTGCCAGCAGTTGGCCGAACACCGGGGAGCTGTTTTTT.

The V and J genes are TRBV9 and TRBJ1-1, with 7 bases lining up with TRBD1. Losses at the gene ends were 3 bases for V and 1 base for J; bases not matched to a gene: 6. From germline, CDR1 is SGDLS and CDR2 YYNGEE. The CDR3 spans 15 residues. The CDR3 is CASSGPGTANTEAFF. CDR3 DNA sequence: TGTGCCAGCAGCGGCCCCGGGACAGCGAACACTGAAGCTTTCTTT.

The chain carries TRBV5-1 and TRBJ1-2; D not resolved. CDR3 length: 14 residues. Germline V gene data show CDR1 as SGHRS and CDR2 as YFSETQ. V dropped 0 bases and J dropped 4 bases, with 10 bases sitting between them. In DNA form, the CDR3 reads TGCGCCAGCAGCTTGGGTTTGACGGGCTATGGCTACACCTTC. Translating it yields CASSLGLTGYGYTF.

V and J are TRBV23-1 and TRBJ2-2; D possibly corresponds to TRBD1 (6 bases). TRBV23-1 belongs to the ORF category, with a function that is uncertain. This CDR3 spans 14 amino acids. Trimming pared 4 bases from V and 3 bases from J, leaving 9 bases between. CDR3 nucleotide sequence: TGCGCCAGCAGTCCGACAGGCTACACCGGGGAGCTGTTTTTT. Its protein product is CASSPTGYTGELFF.

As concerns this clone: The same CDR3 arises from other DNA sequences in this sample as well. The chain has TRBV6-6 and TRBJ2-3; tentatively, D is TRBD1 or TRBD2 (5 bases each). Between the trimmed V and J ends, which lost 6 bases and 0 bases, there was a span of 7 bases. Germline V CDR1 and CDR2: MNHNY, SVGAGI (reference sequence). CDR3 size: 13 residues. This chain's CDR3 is CASRRDSTDTQYF. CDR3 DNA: TGTGCCAGCAGACGGGACAGCACAGATACGCAGTATTTT.

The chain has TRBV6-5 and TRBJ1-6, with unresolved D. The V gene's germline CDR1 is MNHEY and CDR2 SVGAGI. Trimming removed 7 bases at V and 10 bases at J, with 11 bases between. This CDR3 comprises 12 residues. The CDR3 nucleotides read TGTGCCAGCACCCGGAGAGAATCACCCCTCCACTTT. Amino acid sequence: CASTRRESPLHF.

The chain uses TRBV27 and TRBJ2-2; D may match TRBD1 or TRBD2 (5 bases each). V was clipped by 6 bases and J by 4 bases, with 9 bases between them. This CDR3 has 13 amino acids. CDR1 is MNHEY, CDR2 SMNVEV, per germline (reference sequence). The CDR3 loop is CASRMRGTGELFF. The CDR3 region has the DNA TGTGCCAGCAGGATGAGGGGCACCGGGGAGCTGTTTTTT.